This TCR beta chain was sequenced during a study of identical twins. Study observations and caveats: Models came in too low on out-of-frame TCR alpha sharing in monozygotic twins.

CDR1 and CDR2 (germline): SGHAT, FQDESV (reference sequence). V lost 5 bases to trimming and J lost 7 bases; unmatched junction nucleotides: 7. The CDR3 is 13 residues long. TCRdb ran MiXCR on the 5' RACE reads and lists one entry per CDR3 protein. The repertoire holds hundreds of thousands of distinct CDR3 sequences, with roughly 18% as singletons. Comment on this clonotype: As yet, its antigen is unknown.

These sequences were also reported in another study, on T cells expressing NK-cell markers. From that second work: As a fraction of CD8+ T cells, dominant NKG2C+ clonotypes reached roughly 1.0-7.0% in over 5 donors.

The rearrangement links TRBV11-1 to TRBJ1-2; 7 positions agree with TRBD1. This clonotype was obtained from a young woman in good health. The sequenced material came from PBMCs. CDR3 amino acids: CASSPDRAFGYTF. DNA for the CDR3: TGTGCCAGCAGCCCAGACAGGGCCTTTGGCTACACCTTC.